Detailed here is one T cell receptor (beta chain). This specimen belongs to a study of CD8 T cells in Susac syndrome. Blood CD8+ and CD4+ T cells underwent high-throughput TCR beta sequencing. CDR1 and CDR2 (germline): SEHNR, FQNEAQ (reference sequence). This CDR3 spans 16 amino acids. Trimming took 2 bases from V and 4 from J, leaving 17 bases between them. RNA, at about 0.45 to 1 ug, was reverse transcribed with random hexamers. Each CDR3 protein is one row after TCRdb ran MiXCR on the immunoSEQ multiplex PCR reads. The profile shows about 210,000 distinct CDR3 sequences, 95% of them singletons. Sample: CD4+ T cells from PBMCs. V gene TRBV7-9 combines with J gene TRBJ1-2; tentative D call: TRBD1 (6 bases). The origin of this receptor is a human donor with multiple sclerosis. The CDR3 bases are TGTGCCAGCAGCTTAAGCCAACAGGGAGCGGGCTATGGCTACACCTTC. It yields the protein CASSLSQQGAGYGYTF. The whole variable domain, filled in from reference TRBV7-9 and TRBJ1-2, reads DTGVSQNPRHKITKRGQNVTFRCDPISEHNRLYWYRQTLGQGPEFLTYFQNEAQLEKSRLLSDRFSAERPKGSFSTLEIQRTEQGDSAMYLCASSLSQQGAGYGYTFGSGTRLTVV.